The 13 T cell receptor beta chains reported below all come from one sample, sequenced in a study of T-cell reconstitution after alpha-beta-depleted transplantation in children. Unique molecular identifiers were incorporated into the prepared TCRbeta library. MiXCR, run by TCRdb on the PCR reads, gives a single entry per CDR3 protein. The top ten hold 3.3% of the sample, which has nearly 550,000 distinct CDR3 sequences, around 19% seen once. This specimen was PBMCs from the stem cell graft donor, taken from the stem cell graft. All receptors derive from a human donor who donated a stem cell graft to a child with acute lymphoblastic leukemia.

This clonotype was seen more than once but under ten times. V gene TRBV6-1 combines with J gene TRBJ2-7; TRBD1 agrees at 9 bases. This CDR3 spans 14 amino acids. Germline V gene data show CDR1 as MNHNS and CDR2 as SASEGT. J was trimmed by 5 bases and V by 9 bases; bases with no gene match: 11. CDR3 coding DNA: TGTGCCAGTTTAACCAGGACAGGGGTCCACGAGCAGTACTTC. Protein: CASLTRTGVHEQYF.

This chain joins TRBV6-1 and TRBJ1-1, with D uncertain. CDR3 length equals 16 residues. Trimming left V 6 bases short and J 3 bases short, with 20 bases between. The germline V gene has CDR1 MNHNS and CDR2 SASEGT. In DNA, the CDR3 is TGTGCCAGCAGGACCCTCAGAGGGTTGAAGGACACTGAAGCTTTCTTT. Translated: CASRTLRGLKDTEAFF.

This clonotype was counted between two and nine times. DNA for the CDR3: TGCAGTGCCCCGGGACTAGCGGGATTCGAGCAGTACTTC. Translating gives CSAPGLAGFEQYF. V and J are TRBV20-1 and TRBJ2-7; 13 nucleotides align to TRBD2. CDR3 length: 13 amino acids. Germline V gene lookup returns CDR1 DFQATT and CDR2 SNEGSKA (reference sequence). With 6 bases clipped from V and 6 bases from J, the junction kept 5 bases outside the gene matches.

This clonotype has a handful of counts. This chain's CDR3 is CASSFGRLAGGDNEQFF. CDR3 nucleotides: TGTGCCAGCAGCTTTGGCAGACTAGCGGGAGGCGACAATGAGCAGTTCTTC. The chain couples TRBV7-2 to TRBJ2-1; 13 bases line up with TRBD2. V dropped 3 bases and J dropped 5; count of bases not matched to a gene: 7. The CDR3 has 17 residues. Germline CDR1 SGHTA, CDR2 FQGNSA. The full variable domain, with the rest looked up from reference TRBV7-2 and TRBJ2-1, is GAGVSQSPSNKVTEKGKDVELRCDPISGHTALYWYRQSLGQGLEFLIYFQGNSAPDKSGLPSDRFSAERTGGSVSTLTIQRTQQEDSAVYLCASSFGRLAGGDNEQFFGPGTRLTVL.

The chain links TRBV4-1 to TRBJ1-3, with D unresolved. The V and J ends lost 0 bases and 2 bases respectively, with 11 bases between them. The CDR3 covers 16 residues. From germline, CDR1 is MGHRA and CDR2 YSYEKL. The CDR3 nucleotides read TGCGCCAGCAGCCAAGATCATCCTGCGACTGGAAACACCATATATTTT. It encodes CASSQDHPATGNTIYF.

V usage is TRBV12-5 and J usage is TRBJ2-7; D ambiguous. Germline loops: CDR1 LGHNT, CDR2 FRNRAP. The CDR3 is 11 residues long. Trimming stripped 6 bases from V and 6 bases from J, with 9 bases between. The CDR3 region is CASGTASEQYF. CDR3 bases: TGTGCTAGTGGAACCGCCTCCGAGCAGTACTTC.

The chain carries TRBV6-5 and TRBJ1-6; D is undetermined. CDR1 is MNHEY and CDR2 is SVGAGI in the germline V gene. Trimming took off 2 bases at V and 8 bases at J, with 10 bases between the two ends. There are 14 residues in the CDR3. CDR3 amino acids: CASSYAQADSPLHF. CDR3 DNA: TGTGCCAGCAGTTACGCCCAGGCGGATTCACCCCTCCACTTT.

The DNA for the CDR3 is TGTGCCAGCAGAGACGGGATTGAGCAGTATTTT. Its protein is CASRDGIEQYF. V gene TRBV7-9 combines with J gene TRBJ2-3, with D possibly matching TRBD2 (5 bases). Germline V gene data show CDR1 as SEHNR and CDR2 as FQNEAQ (reference sequence). This CDR3 spans 11 amino acids. The V end lost 6 bases, the J end lost 11 bases, and 12 bases lay between the germline ends.

The chain recombines TRBV14 with TRBJ2-7; tentative D call: TRBD1 (6 bases). The CDR3 has 19 residues. The V gene's germline CDR1 is SGHDN and CDR2 FVKESK. The V end was cut by 3 bases, the J end by 2 bases, with 26 bases between. CDR3 sequence: CASSQGTGYSDLKPYEQYF. The CDR3, as DNA: TGTGCCAGCAGCCAGGGAACAGGGTATAGCGACTTGAAGCCCTACGAGCAGTACTTC.

This chain connects TRBV7-8 to TRBJ2-2; 10 nucleotides agree with TRBD1. V gave up 6 bases and J gave up 4 bases; unmatched junction bases: 8. The CDR3 is 16 amino acids. Germline CDR1 and CDR2: SGHVS and FQNEAQ. This CDR3 is CASRARDRGFTGELFF. CDR3 coding DNA: TGTGCCAGCAGGGCCCGGGACAGGGGTTTCACCGGGGAGCTGTTTTTT.

This clonotype occurred a few times. The chain has TRBV5-5 and TRBJ2-3; TRBD1 or TRBD2 may be the D gene (7 bases each). V gave up 4 bases and J gave up 7 bases, with 28 bases separating them. Germline V lookup: CDR1 SGHKS, CDR2 YYEKEE (reference sequence). CDR3 length equals 18 residues. In DNA, the CDR3 is TGTGCCAGCAGCCGCGGGACAGCTGTCGGGGGAGGGCGATATACGCAGTATTTT. This codes for CASSRGTAVGGGRYTQYF.

There are a few counts of this clonotype. The genes are TRBV12-5 and TRBJ2-7, with TRBD2 identical over 7 bases. V trimming: 2 bases; J trimming: 2 bases; junction bases outside the gene matches: 3. This CDR3 contains 14 residues. Germline CDR1 is LGHNT and CDR2 is FRNRAP. The CDR3, as DNA: TGTGCTAGTGGTTTGTCGGGGACTACCTACGAGCAGTACTTC. Amino acids: CASGLSGTTYEQYF.

In its sample, this clonotype was seen a few times. The chain combines TRBV2 with TRBJ1-1, with D unresolved. V was clipped by 8 bases and J by 3 bases, with 10 bases between them. The CDR3 contains 12 residues. The germline V gene encodes CDR1 SNHLY and CDR2 FYNNEI. The DNA of the CDR3 is TGTGCCAGCTGTCTCAGAGACACTGAAGCTTTCTTT. Translated: CASCLRDTEAFF.